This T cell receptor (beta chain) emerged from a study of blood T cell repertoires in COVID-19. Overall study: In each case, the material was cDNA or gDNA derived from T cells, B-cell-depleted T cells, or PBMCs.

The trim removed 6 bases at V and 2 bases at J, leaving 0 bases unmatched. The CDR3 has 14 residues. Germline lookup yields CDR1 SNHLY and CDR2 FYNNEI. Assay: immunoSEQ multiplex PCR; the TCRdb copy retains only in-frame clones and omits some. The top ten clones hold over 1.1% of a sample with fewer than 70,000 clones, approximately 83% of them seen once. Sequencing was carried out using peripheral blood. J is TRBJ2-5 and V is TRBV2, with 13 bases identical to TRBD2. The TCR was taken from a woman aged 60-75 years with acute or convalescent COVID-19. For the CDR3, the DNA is TGTGCCAGCAGGGGACTAGCGGGACAAGAGACCCAGTACTTC. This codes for CASRGLAGQETQYF. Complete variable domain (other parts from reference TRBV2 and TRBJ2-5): EPEVTQTPSHQVTQMGQEVILRCVPISNHLYFYWYRQILGQKVEFLVSFYNNEISEKSEIFDDQFSVERPDGSNFTLKIRSTKLEDSAMYFCASRGLAGQETQYFGPGTRLLVL.